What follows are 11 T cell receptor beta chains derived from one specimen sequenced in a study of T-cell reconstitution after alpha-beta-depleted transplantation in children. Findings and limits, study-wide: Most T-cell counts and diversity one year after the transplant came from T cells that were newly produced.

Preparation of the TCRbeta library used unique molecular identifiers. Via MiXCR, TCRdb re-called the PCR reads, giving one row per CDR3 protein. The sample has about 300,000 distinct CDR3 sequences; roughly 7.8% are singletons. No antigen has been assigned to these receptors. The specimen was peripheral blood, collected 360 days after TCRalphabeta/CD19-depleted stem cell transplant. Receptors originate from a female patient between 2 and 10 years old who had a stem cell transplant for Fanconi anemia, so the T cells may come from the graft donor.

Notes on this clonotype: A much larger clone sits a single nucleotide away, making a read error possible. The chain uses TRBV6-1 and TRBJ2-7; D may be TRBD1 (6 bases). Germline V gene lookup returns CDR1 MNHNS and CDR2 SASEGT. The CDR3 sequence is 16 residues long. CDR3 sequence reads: CAGRTLLQGKSDEQYF. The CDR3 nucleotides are TGTGCCGGCAGAACCCTATTACAGGGAAAATCCGACGAGCAGTACTTC.

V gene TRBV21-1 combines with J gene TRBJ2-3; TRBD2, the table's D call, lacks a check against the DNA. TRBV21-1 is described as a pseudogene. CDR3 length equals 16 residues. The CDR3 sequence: CASSKTGREYPDTQYF. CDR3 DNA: TGTGCCAGCAGCAAAACTGGCAGGGAGTATCCAGATACGCAGTATTTT.

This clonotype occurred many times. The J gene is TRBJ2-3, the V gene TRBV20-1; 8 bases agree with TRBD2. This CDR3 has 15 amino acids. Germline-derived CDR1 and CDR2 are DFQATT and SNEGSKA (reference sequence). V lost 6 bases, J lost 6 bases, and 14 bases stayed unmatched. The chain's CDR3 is CSAALTSGLGDTQYF. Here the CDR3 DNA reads TGCAGTGCCGCCCTTACTAGCGGCCTCGGGGATACGCAGTATTTT.

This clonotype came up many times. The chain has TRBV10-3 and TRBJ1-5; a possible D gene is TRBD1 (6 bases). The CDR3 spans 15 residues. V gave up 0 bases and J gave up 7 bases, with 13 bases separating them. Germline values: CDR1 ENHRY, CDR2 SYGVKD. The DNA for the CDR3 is TGTGCCATCAGTGAGTCGATAGGCAGGGGCCAGCCCCAGCATTTT. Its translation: CAISESIGRGQPQHF.

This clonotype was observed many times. CDR3 sequence (DNA): TGCGCCAGCAGCAGACAGGGGTTGGATTCAGATACGCAGTATTTT. This codes for CASSRQGLDSDTQYF. The J gene is TRBJ2-3, the V gene TRBV5-1; 8 bases align to TRBD1. J was trimmed by 4 bases and V by 4 bases; bases with no gene match: 8. CDR1 is SGHRS, CDR2 YFSETQ, per germline. The CDR3 totals 15 residues.

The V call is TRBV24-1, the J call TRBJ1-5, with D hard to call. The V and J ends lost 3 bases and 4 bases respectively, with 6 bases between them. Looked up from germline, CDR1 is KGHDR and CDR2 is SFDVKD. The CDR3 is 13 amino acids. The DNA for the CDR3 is TGTGCCACCAGTGATGGGTGGAATCAGCCCCAGCATTTT. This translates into CATSDGWNQPQHF.

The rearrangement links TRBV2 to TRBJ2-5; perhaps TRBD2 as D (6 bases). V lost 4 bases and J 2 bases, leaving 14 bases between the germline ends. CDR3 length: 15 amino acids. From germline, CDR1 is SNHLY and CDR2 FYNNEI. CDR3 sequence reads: CASSANSGPQETQYF. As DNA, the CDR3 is TGTGCCAGCAGTGCGAATAGCGGACCTCAAGAGACCCAGTACTTC.

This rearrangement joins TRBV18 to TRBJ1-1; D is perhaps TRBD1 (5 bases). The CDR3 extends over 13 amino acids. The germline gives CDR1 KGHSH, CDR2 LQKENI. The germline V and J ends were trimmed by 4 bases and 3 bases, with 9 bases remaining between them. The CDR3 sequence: CASSQGVDTEAFF. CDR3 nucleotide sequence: TGTGCCAGCTCACAAGGGGTTGACACTGAAGCTTTCTTT.

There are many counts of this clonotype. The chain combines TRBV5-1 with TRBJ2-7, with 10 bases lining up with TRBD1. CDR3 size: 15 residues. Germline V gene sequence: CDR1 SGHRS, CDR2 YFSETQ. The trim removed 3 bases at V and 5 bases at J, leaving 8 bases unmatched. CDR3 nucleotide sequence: TGCGCCAGCAGCTCCTCGGGACAGGGGCGAAACGAGCAGTACTTC. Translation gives CASSSSGQGRNEQYF.

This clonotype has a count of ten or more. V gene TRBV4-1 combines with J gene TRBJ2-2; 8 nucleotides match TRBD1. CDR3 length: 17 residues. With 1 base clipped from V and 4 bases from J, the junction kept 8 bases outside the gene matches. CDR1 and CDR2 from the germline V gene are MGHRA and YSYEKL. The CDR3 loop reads CASSQAIGQGSTGELFF. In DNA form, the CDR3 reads TGCGCCAGCAGCCAAGCTATAGGACAGGGAAGCACCGGGGAGCTGTTTTTT.

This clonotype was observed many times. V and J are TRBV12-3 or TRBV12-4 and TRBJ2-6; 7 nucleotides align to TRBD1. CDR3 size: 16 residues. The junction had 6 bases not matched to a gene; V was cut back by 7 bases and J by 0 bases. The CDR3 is CASMGTDHSGANVLTF. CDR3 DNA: TGTGCCAGCATGGGGACAGATCACTCTGGGGCCAACGTCCTGACTTTC.